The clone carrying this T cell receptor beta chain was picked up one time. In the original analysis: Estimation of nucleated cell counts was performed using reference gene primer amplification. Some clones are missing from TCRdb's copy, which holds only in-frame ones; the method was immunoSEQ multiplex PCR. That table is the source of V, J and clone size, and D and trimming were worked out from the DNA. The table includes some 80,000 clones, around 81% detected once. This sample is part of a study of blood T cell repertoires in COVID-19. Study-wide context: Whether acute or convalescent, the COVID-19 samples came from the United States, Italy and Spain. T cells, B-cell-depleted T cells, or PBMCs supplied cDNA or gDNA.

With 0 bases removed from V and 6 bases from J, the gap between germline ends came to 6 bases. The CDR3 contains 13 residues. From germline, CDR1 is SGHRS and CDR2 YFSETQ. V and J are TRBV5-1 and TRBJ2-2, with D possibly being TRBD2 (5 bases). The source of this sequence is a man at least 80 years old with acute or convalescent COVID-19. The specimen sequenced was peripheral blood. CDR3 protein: CASSLARAGELFF. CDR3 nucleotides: TGCGCCAGCAGCTTGGCGAGGGCCGGGGAGCTGTTTTTT. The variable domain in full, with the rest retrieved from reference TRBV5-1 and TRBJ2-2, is KAGVTQTPRYLIKTRGQQVTLSCSPISGHRSVSWYQQTPGQGLQFLFEYFSETQRNKGNFPGRFSGRQFSNSRSEMNVSTLELGDSALYLCASSLARAGELFFGEGSRLTVL.